The 24 T cell receptor beta chains presented below share a single source sample, sequenced in a study of cytomegalovirus exposure and HLA in healthy donors. PCR employed 60 Vbeta and 13 Jbeta primers. Generated by immunoSEQ multiplex PCR, the TCRdb table keeps only in-frame clones and is missing some. The sample carries about 120,000 clones, roughly three quarters recorded once. The source material was PBMCs. Receptors were obtained from a man aged 25 to 45 in good health and CMV-seropositive.

The chain combines TRBV7-9 with TRBJ2-3; D gene uncertain. CDR1 is SEHNR and CDR2 is FQNEAQ in the germline V gene (reference sequence). CDR3 size: 14 residues. The germline V and J ends were trimmed by 2 bases and 0 bases, with 6 bases remaining between them. Here the CDR3 DNA reads TGTGCCAGCAGCTTATCCGGGAGCACAGATACGCAGTATTTT. Amino acid sequence: CASSLSGSTDTQYF.

The count of this clone is one. The chain couples TRBV10-2 to TRBJ2-3; 7 bases are shared with TRBD2. The CDR3 consists of 16 residues. The V and J ends lost 3 bases and 0 bases, in that order; junction bases with no gene match: 6. The germline CDR1 and CDR2 sequences are WSHSY and SAAADI. The CDR3 bases are TGCGCCAGCAGTGATCCAGCGGGGATGAGCACAGATACGCAGTATTTT. This gives the protein CASSDPAGMSTDTQYF.

V is TRBV5-6 and J is TRBJ2-3; TRBD2 matches at 9 bases. The CDR3 runs to 16 residues. Germline assignment: CDR1 SGHDT and CDR2 YYEEEE. The ends lost 3 bases at V and 6 bases at J; junction bases unmatched: 11. CDR3 sequence reads: CASSSRQRGVSDTQYF. CDR3 bases: TGTGCCAGCAGCTCTAGGCAGCGGGGGGTATCTGATACGCAGTATTTT.

The chain has TRBV11-2 and TRBJ1-1; D is unresolved. Per the germline V gene, CDR1 is SGHAT and CDR2 is FQNNGV. CDR3 length: 14 residues. Trimming took off 5 bases at V and 5 bases at J, with 15 bases between the two ends. CDR3 residues: CASSPPPAGTEAFF. Here the CDR3 DNA reads TGTGCCAGCAGCCCCCCCCCGGCCGGGACTGAAGCTTTCTTT.

The chain couples TRBV11-2 to TRBJ1-1; D unresolved. The CDR3 runs to 12 residues. Trimming removed 3 bases from V and 4 bases from J, with 6 bases in between. Looked up from germline, CDR1 is SGHAT and CDR2 is FQNNGV. The CDR3 here is CASSFTVTEAFF. The CDR3 coding sequence is TGTGCCAGCAGCTTTACGGTCACTGAAGCTTTCTTT.

V gene TRBV5-4 combines with J gene TRBJ2-5; the match to TRBD2 covers 10 bases. CDR1 SGHNT and CDR2 YYREEE come from the germline V gene (reference sequence). The trim removed 2 bases at V and 5 bases at J, leaving 6 bases unmatched. The CDR3 runs to 15 residues. The CDR3 sequence is CASSLSGGAGETQYF. The CDR3 nucleotides are TGTGCCAGCAGCTTAAGCGGGGGGGCCGGTGAGACCCAGTACTTC.

The chain employs TRBV27 and TRBJ2-7; possible D gene TRBD2, 7 bases. The CDR3 is 15 amino acids. Germline loops: CDR1 MNHEY, CDR2 SMNVEV (reference sequence). V was clipped by 0 bases and J by 2 bases, with 11 bases between them. CDR3 nucleotides: TGTGCCAGCAGTTTATCGGCGGGGGCCACCTACGAGCAGTACTTC. Protein: CASSLSAGATYEQYF.

This clone has only one observation. The gene calls are TRBV5-4 and TRBJ2-6; 7 bases are a match to TRBD1. The CDR3 contains 17 residues. The V segment lost 0 bases and the J segment 3 bases; nucleotides outside the gene matches: 6. Germline assignment: CDR1 SGHNT and CDR2 YYREEE (reference sequence). The CDR3 DNA reads TGTGCCAGCAGCTTGGGAGTAGGGGGCATTGGGGCCAACGTCCTGACTTTC. This encodes CASSLGVGGIGANVLTF. Based on the CDR3 plus reference TRBV5-4 and TRBJ2-6, the full variable domain is ETGVTQSPTHLIKTRGQQVTLRCSSQSGHNTVSWYQQALGQGPQFIFQYYREEENGRGNFPPRFSGLQFPNYSSELNVNALELDDSALYLCASSLGVGGIGANVLTFGAGSRLTVL.

This clone occurred once. The V gene is TRBV7-8, the J gene TRBJ2-3; 8 bases agree with TRBD1. This CDR3 is 13 amino acids long. V shed 0 bases, J shed 10 bases, and the junction held 3 bases outside the gene matches. CDR1 is SGHVS and CDR2 is FQNEAQ in the germline V gene. The CDR3: CASSLAGTGAQYF. CDR3 sequence (DNA): TGTGCCAGCAGCTTAGCCGGGACAGGAGCGCAGTATTTT. Full variable domain (outside the CDR3, taken from reference TRBV7-8 and TRBJ2-3): GAGVSQSPRYKVAKRGQDVALRCDPISGHVSLFWYQQALGQGPEFLTYFQNEAQLDKSGLPSDRFFAERPEGSVSTLKIQRTQQEDSAVYLCASSLAGTGAQYFGPGTRLTVL.

CDR3 sequence (DNA): TGTGCCAGCAGGCAGAGTCCGGGACTAGCGGGGGTTGAGGGGAATGAGCAGTTCTTC. Residues: CASRQSPGLAGVEGNEQFF. V gene TRBV4-2 combines with J gene TRBJ2-1, with TRBD2 matching 14 bases. CDR3 size: 19 residues. The germline CDR1 and CDR2 sequences are LGHNA and YNFKEQ. V lost 6 bases to trimming and J lost 7 bases; unmatched junction nucleotides: 17.

This clone turned up a few times. The J gene is TRBJ1-3, the V gene TRBV6-1, with 7 bases lining up with TRBD1. Trimming took 2 bases from V and 7 from J; bases not matched to a gene: 2. Germline values: CDR1 MNHNS, CDR2 SASEGT. There are 13 residues in the CDR3. The DNA of the CDR3 is TGTGCCAGCAGTGAACTCAGGGGGAACACCATATATTTT. This gives the protein CASSELRGNTIYF.

The chain carries TRBV4-2 and TRBJ1-5; no definite D call. Germline CDR1 and CDR2: LGHNA and YNFKEQ. This CDR3 contains 14 residues. Deletions cut 0 bases from V and 7 bases from J, with 10 bases between. The CDR3 DNA reads as TGTGCCAGCAGCCAAGATAGAGGGAAACAGCCCCAGCATTTT. Protein: CASSQDRGKQPQHF.

The V gene is TRBV18, the J gene TRBJ2-5, with D possibly matching TRBD1 (6 bases). With 3 bases removed from V and 3 bases from J, the gap between germline ends came to 11 bases. Per the germline V gene, CDR1 is KGHSH and CDR2 is LQKENI. The CDR3 runs to 14 residues. CDR3 sequence (DNA): TGTGCCAGCTCACCTAGGACAGCCGAAGAGACCCAGTACTTC. Its protein product is CASSPRTAEETQYF.

V and J are TRBV6-1 and TRBJ2-3; D gene uncertain. The CDR3 runs to 13 residues. Germline CDR1 and CDR2: MNHNS and SASEGT. Deletions cut 2 bases from V and 6 bases from J, with 9 bases between. CDR3 DNA sequence: TGTGCCAGCAGTGAATTGGCGGCGGATACGCAGTATTTT. Its protein product is CASSELAADTQYF.

The V call is TRBV7-9, the J call TRBJ1-6; the D gene is possibly TRBD1 (6 bases). Germline V gene lookup returns CDR1 SEHNR and CDR2 FQNEAQ (reference sequence). This CDR3 contains 18 residues. V lost 4 bases and J 9 bases, leaving 25 bases between the germline ends. The DNA for the CDR3 is TGTGCCAGCAGCTCTTCTTACCAGACAGCGGGAGGGGGTTCACCCCTCCACTTT. This gives the protein CASSSSYQTAGGGSPLHF.

This clone was observed a handful of times. This chain joins TRBV9 and TRBJ2-7, with 7 bases fitting TRBD2. CDR1 and CDR2 (germline): SGDLS, YYNGEE. The ends lost 0 bases at V and 7 bases at J; junction bases unmatched: 10. The CDR3 consists of 15 residues. The CDR3 loop is CASSVGGLPTAEQYF. CDR3 nucleotide sequence: TGTGCCAGCAGCGTAGGGGGACTACCAACTGCTGAGCAGTACTTC.

This clone was seen a few times. The chain combines TRBV7-9 with TRBJ1-1; D unclear. Per germline, CDR1 SEHNR and CDR2 FQNEAQ (reference sequence). Trimming shortened V by 8 bases and J by 3 bases, and 7 bases separated the two germline ends. The CDR3 covers 11 residues. As DNA, the CDR3 is TGTGCCAGCGGCACATACACTGAAGCTTTCTTT. Encoded protein: CASGTYTEAFF.

This chain uses TRBV12-5 with TRBJ2-7; 9 nucleotides match TRBD1. Germline CDR1 and CDR2: LGHNT and FRNRAP. With 4 bases clipped from V and 4 bases from J, the junction kept 5 bases outside the gene matches. This CDR3 contains 14 residues. The CDR3 coding sequence is TGTGCTAGTGGTTCCGGGACAGGGAGATACGAGCAGTACTTC. Translated: CASGSGTGRYEQYF.

This clone is a singleton in its sample. V usage is TRBV9 and J usage is TRBJ1-2; 10 bases are a match to TRBD1. The CDR3 has 16 amino acids. The germline gives CDR1 SGDLS, CDR2 YYNGEE. After removal of 4 bases from V and 3 bases from J, the junction contained 9 bases not matched to a gene. The chain's CDR3 is CASSPRGDRGDYGYTF. In DNA form, the CDR3 reads TGTGCCAGCAGCCCGAGAGGGGACAGGGGAGACTATGGCTACACCTTC.

This clone turned up a few times. V is TRBV4-1 and J is TRBJ2-3; TRBD2 matches at 7 bases. The germline gives CDR1 MGHRA, CDR2 YSYEKL. The CDR3 contains 17 residues. Trimming removed 3 bases from V and 7 bases from J; junction bases left unmatched: 16. The CDR3 DNA reads as TGCGCCAGCAGCCAGCCCCCCGGGAGCGGGGAAACGTATACGCAGTATTTT. Translation: CASSQPPGSGETYTQYF.

The chain carries TRBV6-6 and TRBJ2-4; D possibly corresponds to TRBD1 (5 bases). The CDR3 runs to 14 residues. Per the germline V gene, CDR1 is MNHNY and CDR2 is SVGAGI (reference sequence). The ends were cut back, 11 bases at V and 3 bases at J, with 17 bases in the middle. This CDR3 reads CAGAAEWVKNIQYF. The DNA for the CDR3 is TGTGCCGGGGCCGCGGAGTGGGTCAAAAACATTCAGTACTTC.

CDR3 coding DNA: TGTGCCAGCAGCTTAGGCCAAACTCCGGAGCAGTACTTC. It codes for CASSLGQTPEQYF. The rearrangement joins TRBV13 to TRBJ2-7; D not resolved. The CDR3 has 13 amino acids. V dropped 0 bases and J dropped 7 bases, with 10 bases sitting between them. Germline V CDR1 and CDR2: PRHDT, FYEKMQ (reference sequence). Combining the CDR3 with reference TRBV13 and TRBJ2-7 gives the whole variable domain AAGVIQSPRHLIKEKRETATLKCYPIPRHDTVYWYQQGPGQDPQFLISFYEKMQSDKGSIPDRFSAQQFSDYHSELNMSSLELGDSALYFCASSLGQTPEQYFGPGTRLTVT.

The chain combines TRBV29-1 with TRBJ1-4, with 9 nucleotides matching TRBD1. The junction had 4 bases not matched to a gene; V was cut back by 3 bases and J by 8 bases. CDR1 and CDR2 (germline): SQVTM, ANQGSEA. The CDR3 runs 13 residues. CDR3 residues: CSVDGQGPEKLFF. The CDR3 DNA sequence: TGCAGCGTTGATGGACAGGGGCCCGAAAAACTGTTTTTT. Combining the CDR3 with reference TRBV29-1 and TRBJ1-4 gives the whole variable domain SAVISQKPSRDICQRGTSLTIQCQVDSQVTMMFWYRQQPGQSLTLIATANQGSEATYESGFVIDKFPISRPNLTFSTLTVSNMSPEDSSIYLCSVDGQGPEKLFFGSGTQLSVL.

The V gene is TRBV15, the J gene TRBJ1-1, with 9 bases lining up with TRBD1. CDR3 size: 14 residues. Looked up from germline, CDR1 is LNHNV and CDR2 is YYDKDF (reference sequence). The J segment lost 2 bases and the V segment lost 5 bases, leaving 3 bases of the junction unmatched. CDR3 region: CATSEGQGNTEAFF. In nucleotides, the CDR3 is TGTGCCACCAGCGAGGGACAGGGAAACACTGAAGCTTTCTTT. The full variable domain, rest sourced from reference TRBV15 and TRBJ1-1, is DAMVIQNPRYQVTQFGKPVTLSCSQTLNHNVMYWYQQKSSQAPKLLFHYYDKDFNNEADTPDNFQSRRPNTSFCFLDIRSPGLGDTAMYLCATSEGQGNTEAFFGQGTRLTVV.